Each of the 32 T cell receptor beta chains below was sequenced from the same sample in a study of blood T cells in healthy people across ages. For the second PCR, which ran for about 6 to 11 cycles, a sample-barcoded 5' primer and a J-beta primer mix were used. TCRdb independently ran MiXCR on the 5' RACE reads; one entry per CDR3 protein. The profile shows hundreds of thousands of distinct CDR3 sequences, around 45% of them singletons. Sequencing used blood. These TCRs come from a man in his sixties in good health.

To note about this clonotype: A much larger clone lies a single base off, so this may be a read error. The rearrangement links TRBV29-1 to TRBJ1-2; 8 positions agree with TRBD1. Germline V gene data show CDR1 as SQVTM and CDR2 as ANQGSEA. Trimming took 7 bases from V and 3 from J; bases not matched to a gene: 4. CDR3 length: 12 amino acids. Written as DNA, the CDR3 is TGCAGCGCGAAGACAGGGGACTATGGCTACACCTTC. This gives the protein CSAKTGDYGYTF.

This clonotype occurred a few times. The chain links TRBV20-1 to TRBJ2-1; 9 bases are a match to TRBD2. The CDR3 is 16 residues long. Germline-derived CDR1 and CDR2 are DFQATT and SNEGSKA (reference sequence). With V trimmed by 6 bases and J by 7 bases, 16 bases remained unmatched. The CDR3 is CSAPFSVGTSHNEQFF. DNA of the CDR3: TGCAGTGCCCCCTTTTCAGTGGGGACTAGCCATAATGAGCAGTTCTTC.

The table lists this clonotype with a few counts. The genes are TRBV11-2 and TRBJ2-1; 7 nucleotides align to TRBD1. Germline lookup yields CDR1 SGHAT and CDR2 FQNNGV. J lost 6 bases, V lost 3 bases, and 8 bases had no gene match. The length of the CDR3 is 15 residues. The CDR3 DNA reads TGTGCCAGCAGCTTGATGACAGGGCCACGCAATGAGCAGTTCTTC. It codes for CASSLMTGPRNEQFF.

The gene calls are TRBV7-2 and TRBJ2-7; no reliable D call. CDR1 and CDR2 from the germline V gene are SGHTA and FQGNSA. The CDR3 is made up of 13 amino acids. Trimming shortened V by 5 bases and J by 7 bases, and 15 bases separated the two germline ends. CDR3 nucleotides: TGTGCCAGCAGCGTTAGTTCCGTGGGTGAGCAGTACTTC. Its protein product is CASSVSSVGEQYF.

J is TRBJ1-6 and V is TRBV12-3 or TRBV12-4; D gene ambiguous. V lost 7 bases, J lost 9 bases, and 25 bases lay in between. This CDR3 is 17 amino acids long. CDR3 protein: CASTKPTDRLIGSPLHF. CDR3 DNA: TGTGCCAGCACCAAACCGACCGACCGCCTAATAGGTTCACCCCTCCACTTT.

This clonotype came up many times. The chain uses TRBV14 and TRBJ2-7; D possibly uses TRBD1 or TRBD2 (5 bases each). The CDR3 totals 15 residues. V was pared by 4 bases and J by 4 bases, with 17 bases between. The germline V gene encodes CDR1 SGHDN and CDR2 FVKESK. CDR3 sequence reads: CASSPPGRPQYEQYF. In nucleotides, the CDR3 is TGTGCCAGCAGCCCCCCGGGACGGCCACAATACGAGCAGTACTTC.

This chain links TRBV6-1 with TRBJ1-2, with D hard to call. Trimming cost V 8 bases and J 2 bases, with 15 bases left between them. This CDR3 has 14 residues. CDR1 and CDR2 from the germline V gene are MNHNS and SASEGT. As DNA, the CDR3 is TGTGCCAGCTCATTTGAGGGTTTAAACTATGGCTACACCTTC. Protein product: CASSFEGLNYGYTF.

V gene TRBV6-2 or TRBV6-3 combines with J gene TRBJ2-3, with 7 nucleotides matching TRBD1. There are 15 residues in the CDR3. Germline V gene sequence: CDR1 MNHEY, CDR2 SVGEGT. The V segment lost 6 bases and the J segment 2 bases; nucleotides outside the gene matches: 8. In DNA, the CDR3 is TGTGCCAGCAGAGCTGACAGGGTAAACACAGATACGCAGTATTTT. This translates into CASRADRVNTDTQYF.

There are a few counts of this clonotype. This chain links TRBV6-1 with TRBJ1-2; D not certain. This CDR3 region has 13 residues. Germline loops: CDR1 MNHNS, CDR2 SASEGT. The germline V and J ends were trimmed by 8 bases and 8 bases, with 18 bases remaining between them. As DNA, the CDR3 is TGTGCCAGCCGGAGCTCTTATGCGGCGGGCTACACCTTC. Translation: CASRSSYAAGYTF.

This clonotype was seen a few times. CDR3 amino acids: CSARLRGGNEKLFF. CDR3 bases: TGCAGTGCTAGATTAAGGGGGGGGAATGAAAAACTGTTTTTT. The chain combines TRBV20-1 with TRBJ1-4, with a tentative D call TRBD1 (6 bases). This CDR3 region has 14 residues. Germline values: CDR1 DFQATT, CDR2 SNEGSKA (reference sequence). Trimming cost V 2 bases and J 5 bases, with 12 bases left between them.

This clonotype was counted many times. This chain links TRBV4-1 with TRBJ1-6; tentatively, D is TRBD1 (6 bases). The CDR3 consists of 14 residues. The germline V gene encodes CDR1 MGHRA and CDR2 YSYEKL. Trimming took 4 bases from V and 7 from J, leaving 11 bases between them. The chain's CDR3 is CASSRRGLNSPLHF. As DNA, the CDR3 is TGCGCCAGCAGCCGACGGGGGCTAAATTCACCCCTCCACTTT.

The chain links TRBV7-3 to TRBJ2-5; D not resolved. V gave up 2 bases and J gave up 5 bases, with 9 bases separating them. Germline V gene lookup returns CDR1 SGHTA and CDR2 FQGTGA. The CDR3 runs to 13 residues. CDR3 sequence reads: CASSLGPGETQYF. In DNA, the CDR3 is TGTGCCAGCAGCTTAGGTCCGGGTGAGACCCAGTACTTC.

The rearrangement links TRBV6-2 or TRBV6-3 to TRBJ2-1; the D is unclear. The CDR3 is made up of 13 amino acids. The V gene's germline CDR1 is MNHEY and CDR2 SVGEGT. V was shortened by 5 bases and J by 9 bases, with 14 bases between the two germline ends. CDR3: CASSPQPMGEQFF. The CDR3 region has the DNA TGTGCCAGCAGTCCTCAGCCGATGGGTGAGCAGTTCTTC.

The J gene is TRBJ2-7, the V gene TRBV27, with TRBD1 identical over 8 bases. From germline, CDR1 is MNHEY and CDR2 SMNVEV (reference sequence). The CDR3 totals 15 residues. V lost 6 bases to trimming and J lost 0 bases; unmatched junction nucleotides: 7. In DNA form, the CDR3 reads TGTGCCAGCAGCCTGGACAGGGACCTCTCCTACGAGCAGTACTTC. This encodes CASSLDRDLSYEQYF.

This clonotype was seen only a few times. V gene TRBV27 combines with J gene TRBJ1-5; 7 nucleotides align to TRBD1. Trimming took 8 bases from V and 5 from J; bases not matched to a gene: 3. CDR3 length equals 12 residues. Germline V gene lookup returns CDR1 MNHEY and CDR2 SMNVEV (reference sequence). The CDR3 nucleotides are TGTGCCAGCGGGACAGTGGATCAGCCCCAGCATTTT. This encodes CASGTVDQPQHF.

The V and J genes are TRBV14 and TRBJ1-4; D remains ambiguous. This CDR3 contains 14 residues. The germline CDR1 and CDR2 sequences are SGHDN and FVKESK. The V and J ends lost 3 bases and 8 bases respectively, with 13 bases between them. CDR3 bases: TGTGCCAGCAGCCAGAGTCGGGTATCCGAAAAACTGTTTTTT. It is translated as CASSQSRVSEKLFF.

The rearrangement joins TRBV27 to TRBJ2-6, with D possibly TRBD1 on 6 matching bases. The length of the CDR3 is 19 residues. CDR1 is MNHEY, CDR2 SMNVEV, per germline (reference sequence). The V and J ends lost 6 bases and 0 bases respectively, with 21 bases between them. CDR3 DNA: TGTGCCAGCAGGGGTTTGGACAGCCGCCTGAACTCTGGGGCCAACGTCCTGACTTTC. This codes for CASRGLDSRLNSGANVLTF.

In its sample, this clonotype was seen many times. This chain connects TRBV7-2 to TRBJ2-5, with D unclear. CDR1 is SGHTA, CDR2 FQGNSA, per germline. Trimming pared 4 bases from V and 0 bases from J, leaving 9 bases between. The CDR3 is made up of 14 amino acids. The CDR3 sequence: CASSSRPNQETQYF. The CDR3 coding sequence is TGTGCCAGCAGCTCCAGGCCTAACCAAGAGACCCAGTACTTC.

In its sample, this clonotype was seen a few times. The V gene is TRBV25-1, the J gene TRBJ1-2; D remains unclear. Trimming removed 2 bases at V and 8 bases at J, with 15 bases between. The CDR3 extends over 14 amino acids. Per germline, CDR1 MGHDK and CDR2 SYGVNS. DNA of the CDR3: TGTGCCAGCAGTGAAGGAGCATCTCCGCGGGGCTACACCTTC. Protein: CASSEGASPRGYTF.

This chain uses TRBV20-1 with TRBJ1-5; D not certain. CDR3 length equals 13 residues. With 3 bases removed from V and 0 bases from J, the gap between germline ends came to 6 bases. The germline V gene encodes CDR1 DFQATT and CDR2 SNEGSKA (reference sequence). The CDR3 DNA is TGCAGTGCTAGCGGTAATAGCAATCAGCCCCAGCATTTT. Amino acid sequence: CSASGNSNQPQHF.

The chain has TRBV12-3 or TRBV12-4 and TRBJ2-7; 7 bases agree with TRBD2. CDR3 length: 14 residues. V lost 5 bases to trimming and J lost 3 bases; unmatched junction nucleotides: 7. CDR3 residues: CASSQTSAHYEQYF. The CDR3 nucleotides are TGTGCCAGCAGTCAAACTAGCGCCCACTACGAGCAGTACTTC.

The gene calls are TRBV19 and TRBJ2-3; 14 positions match TRBD2. Germline assignment: CDR1 LNHDA and CDR2 SQIVND (reference sequence). Unmatched junction bases numbered 16, after V lost 7 bases and J lost 4 bases. The CDR3 loop spans 19 amino acids. The CDR3 is CASTLWQPGTSGGPDTQYF. CDR3 in DNA: TGTGCCAGTACGCTTTGGCAGCCCGGGACTAGCGGGGGACCAGATACGCAGTATTTT.

The table lists this clonotype with a few counts. The rearrangement joins TRBV20-1 to TRBJ2-5, with D tentatively TRBD1 (5 bases). Germline CDR1 reads DFQATT; CDR2 reads SNEGSKA (reference sequence). The CDR3 runs to 15 residues. Trimming removed 1 base at V and 3 bases at J, with 15 bases between. The CDR3 loop is CSARAGDSVEETQYF. The CDR3 DNA reads TGCAGTGCTAGAGCCGGAGACAGCGTGGAAGAGACCCAGTACTTC.

As DNA, the CDR3 is TGTGCCAGCAAGCGGGACTCAACCCACTACGAGCAGTACTTC. Protein: CASKRDSTHYEQYF. This chain joins TRBV12-3 or TRBV12-4 and TRBJ2-5, with 7 bases that match TRBD2. The DNA end is more similar to TRBJ2-7, so the J call may be wrong. The CDR3 is 14 amino acids.

CDR3 loop: CASARNTGLWTYEQYF. CDR3 DNA sequence: TGCGCCAGCGCGAGGAACACGGGACTATGGACGTACGAGCAGTACTTC. V is TRBV5-1 and J is TRBJ2-4; 7 bases map to TRBD2. The J call may be faulty, since TRBJ2-7 better matches the DNA end. The CDR3 is 16 residues long. CDR1 is SGHRS, CDR2 YFSETQ, per germline.

V and J are TRBV11-3 and TRBJ1-6, with 8 bases identical to TRBD1. V gave up 5 bases and J gave up 9 bases; unmatched junction bases: 6. CDR1 is SGHNT and CDR2 is YENEEA in the germline V gene. The CDR3 runs to 14 residues. The CDR3 DNA sequence: TGTGCCAGCAGCCCGAGACAGGGGATTTCACCCCTCCACTTT. It specifies CASSPRQGISPLHF.

This clonotype was recorded once. The chain joins TRBV7-8 to TRBJ2-5; 8 nucleotides match TRBD2. The V and J ends lost 2 bases and 2 bases, in that order; junction bases with no gene match: 4. The CDR3 runs to 15 residues. In germline, CDR1 is SGHVS, CDR2 FQNEAQ. The CDR3 loop is CASSLRAGVQETQYF. Written as DNA, the CDR3 is TGTGCCAGCAGCTTAAGAGCGGGGGTTCAAGAGACCCAGTACTTC.

This clonotype has more than one count but fewer than ten. V gene TRBV12-3 or TRBV12-4 combines with J gene TRBJ1-4; D unresolved. This CDR3 contains 15 residues. The V end was cut by 1 base, the J end by 4 bases, with 10 bases between. The CDR3 DNA reads TGTGCCAGCAGTTTAGGAGGGTCTAGTAATGAAAAACTGTTTTTT. It codes for CASSLGGSSNEKLFF.

This clonotype appeared a few times. The V call is TRBV5-1, the J call TRBJ2-7; TRBD1 or TRBD2 may be the D gene (6 bases each). CDR3 length: 15 amino acids. Trimming stripped 4 bases from V and 3 bases from J, with 17 bases between. Germline lookup yields CDR1 SGHRS and CDR2 YFSETQ. The CDR3 loop is CASSPTGGGFYEQYF. The CDR3 coding sequence is TGCGCCAGCAGCCCAACTGGAGGGGGTTTCTACGAGCAGTACTTC.

V gene TRBV9 combines with J gene TRBJ1-2; D possibly corresponds to TRBD1 (6 bases). Looked up from germline, CDR1 is SGDLS and CDR2 is YYNGEE. The CDR3 is made up of 15 amino acids. V lost 3 bases, J lost 4 bases, and 16 bases lay in between. The CDR3 DNA reads TGTGCCAGCAGCGCCTCGGACAGAAAGACCTATGGCTACACCTTC. Translation gives CASSASDRKTYGYTF.

V gene TRBV7-3 combines with J gene TRBJ2-1, with 7 bases identical to TRBD1. V was clipped by 4 bases and J by 4 bases; unmatched bases: 7. This CDR3 comprises 15 residues. From germline, CDR1 is SGHTA and CDR2 FQGTGA. The CDR3 DNA is TGTGCCAGCAGCTCCCCGGGACAGAATTACAATGAGCAGTTCTTC. Translated, it gives CASSSPGQNYNEQFF.

DNA for the CDR3: TGCGCCAGCAGCTCCTGGACAGGAAAGGGCACTGAAGCTTTCTTT. Translation gives CASSSWTGKGTEAFF. The chain carries TRBV5-1 and TRBJ1-1; 7 nucleotides align to TRBD1. The CDR3 sequence is 15 residues long. The germline V gene encodes CDR1 SGHRS and CDR2 YFSETQ. V shed 3 bases and J 4 bases; nucleotides not matched to a gene: 9.